A few counts support the clone carrying this T cell receptor (beta chain). These data come from a study of chronic HIV infection and antiretroviral therapy. Trimming pared 2 bases from V and 1 base from J, leaving 14 bases between. The CDR3 extends over 16 amino acids. Germline V CDR1 and CDR2: SNHLY, FYNNEI. Using its own MiXCR run on the 5' RACE reads, TCRdb lists one record per CDR3 protein. The sample lists 40,000 to 50,000 distinct CDR3 sequences, roughly 19% occurring once. Material: peripheral blood. The sequence derives from an adult who had HIV and had not received antiretroviral therapy, or was an uninfected healthy control (not recorded which). The chain links TRBV2 to TRBJ2-5; either TRBD1 or TRBD2 may fit D (5 bases each). The CDR3 DNA is TGTGCCAGCAGTGAATTATTTTGGGGGACCCAAGAGACCCAGTACTTC. It is translated as CASSELFWGTQETQYF. The entire variable domain, with the rest obtained from reference TRBV2 and TRBJ2-5, is as follows: EPEVTQTPSHQVTQMGQEVILRCVPISNHLYFYWYRQILGQKVEFLVSFYNNEISEKSEIFDDQFSVERPDGSNFTLKIRSTKLEDSAMYFCASSELFWGTQETQYFGPGTRLLVL.